This T cell receptor (beta chain) was recovered during a study of CD8 T cells in ankylosing spondylitis. V gave up 0 bases and J gave up 12 bases; unmatched junction bases: 10. The germline gives CDR1 SGHTA, CDR2 FQGTGA. The CDR3 is made up of 15 amino acids. Quantitative 5'-RACE with molecular barcodes produced the TCR beta libraries. MiXCR, run by TCRdb on the 5' RACE reads, gives a single entry per CDR3 protein. The profile shows approximately 140,000 distinct CDR3 sequences, around 45% of them singletons. The chain is built from TRBV7-3 and TRBJ2-1; 8 nucleotides match TRBD2. Source material: synovial fluid, either unsorted or a sorted T cell fraction (not recorded which). This sequence was found in a male donor with ankylosing spondylitis. CDR3 sequence: CASSLTPGLVYMQFF. CDR3 DNA sequence: TGTGCCAGCAGCTTAACACCGGGACTAGTATATATGCAGTTCTTC.